One and the same sample provided the 7 T cell receptor beta chains below, sequenced in a study of T-cell memory formation after mild COVID-19. TCRdb re-called the 5' RACE reads with MiXCR, one entry per CDR3 protein. Among just under 350,000 distinct CDR3 sequences, over 10% were seen once, and the ten largest hold over 20%. Sequenced input: PBMCs or a T cell subset sorted from them (not recorded which). The source of these receptors is a man younger than 35 who had mild COVID-19 (a few samples of this study predate the infection). Cell type and time point are not known.

A few counts support this clonotype. This sequence joins TRBV7-3 and TRBJ2-7; D is perhaps TRBD1 (5 bases). Trimming took off 0 bases at V and 5 bases at J, with 11 bases between the two ends. Germline-derived CDR1 and CDR2 are SGHTA and FQGTGA. This CDR3 has 14 amino acids. The CDR3 reads CASSLTGEGDEQYF. As DNA, the CDR3 is TGTGCCAGCAGCTTAACAGGGGAAGGGGACGAGCAGTACTTC.

This clonotype was detected only a few times. This chain links TRBV15 with TRBJ2-7; D gene uncertain. The V gene lost 2 bases and the J gene lost 4 bases, with 9 bases spanning the gap. Germline assignment: CDR1 LNHNV and CDR2 YYDKDF (reference sequence). The CDR3 is 13 amino acids. The CDR3 DNA sequence: TGTGCCACCAGCAGATCCGACTCGTACGAGCAGTACTTC. This gives the protein CATSRSDSYEQYF.

This clonotype was seen a handful of times. The chain employs TRBV7-2 and TRBJ2-1, with D possibly TRBD2 on 5 matching bases. CDR1 and CDR2 from the germline V gene are SGHTA and FQGNSA. V was clipped by 4 bases and J by 12 bases, with 13 bases between them. The CDR3 runs 12 residues. CDR3 amino acids: CASSYPRDGQFF. The CDR3 bases are TGTGCCAGCAGCTACCCCCGGGATGGGCAGTTCTTC.

The chain has TRBV20-1 and TRBJ1-5; D unclear. Germline V lookup: CDR1 DFQATT, CDR2 SNEGSKA (reference sequence). The V end was cut by 2 bases, the J end by 5 bases, with 22 bases between. CDR3 length: 17 residues. CDR3 bases: TGCAGTGCTAGACTACTAGAATTGGCTGTGAGGCATCAGCCCCAGCATTTT. This codes for CSARLLELAVRHQPQHF.

This clonotype was seen repeatedly, ten times or more. The genes are TRBV5-1 and TRBJ2-5; TRBD1 or TRBD2 may be the D gene (5 bases each). Trimming left V 3 bases short and J 4 bases short, with 10 bases between. The CDR3 has 13 residues. Germline V gene sequence: CDR1 SGHRS, CDR2 YFSETQ. The CDR3 is CASSWGSVETQYF. Written as DNA, the CDR3 is TGCGCCAGCAGCTGGGGGTCTGTAGAGACCCAGTACTTC.

This clonotype has more than one count but fewer than ten. The chain employs TRBV12-3 or TRBV12-4 and TRBJ2-3; D may be TRBD1 (5 bases). This CDR3 is built from 15 residues. Between the trimmed V and J ends, which lost 6 bases and 5 bases, there was a span of 18 bases. Here the CDR3 DNA reads TGTGCCAGCAGCCTAAGGGGCAGGGAAAGAGATACGCAGTATTTT. Translating gives CASSLRGRERDTQYF.

The V and J genes are TRBV7-9 and TRBJ2-3, with D unclear. Germline CDR1 reads SEHNR; CDR2 reads FQNEAQ (reference sequence). Trimming pared 1 base from V and 2 bases from J, leaving 10 bases between. The CDR3 is 15 residues long. The CDR3 nucleotides read TGTGCCAGCAGCTTAGTTTTGCCTCCCACAGATACGCAGTATTTT. This gives the protein CASSLVLPPTDTQYF.